Listed below are T cell receptor beta chains from one sample, sequenced in a study of post-analysis software for immune sequencing data. TCRdb ran MiXCR on the PCR reads and lists one entry per CDR3 protein. The data hold around 400,000 distinct CDR3 sequences, with 30% to 45% observed a single time. Sequencing was done on a sample of blood. The receptors originated from a girl between 2 and 10 years old with multiple sclerosis. Each CDR3 is given with its conserved first and last residue. D genes are given only for firm matches. Size values are once, few and many counts, or a class for expanded clones, and some rows have none.

CDR3: CASSLTRGTEAFF
DNA: TGTGCCAGCAGCTTAACCAGGGGTACTGAAGCTTTCTTT
size: .
D: .
J: TRBJ1-1
V: TRBV7-7

CDR3: CASSLPPTGRNPNEQFF
DNA: TGTGCCAGCAGTTTACCCCCGACAGGGAGAAACCCCAATGAGCAGTTCTTC
size: .
D: TRBD1
J: TRBJ2-1
V: TRBV28

CDR3: CASRDRVGEKLFF
DNA: TGTGCCAGTCGGGACAGAGTAGGGGAAAAACTGTTTTTT
size: .
D: TRBD1
J: TRBJ1-4
V: TRBV28

CDR3: CASSSYPTGVSNSPLHF
DNA: TGTGCCAGCAGTTCATACCCTACAGGGGTCAGTAATTCACCCCTCCACTTT
size: few
D: TRBD1
J: TRBJ1-6
V: TRBV28

CDR3: CASSFLDPQREQFF
DNA: TGTGCCAGCAGTTTCCTTGACCCTCAACGTGAGCAGTTCTTC
size: few
D: .
J: TRBJ2-1
V: TRBV5-5

CDR3: CASTGLALYNEQFF
DNA: TGTGCCAGCACCGGACTAGCGCTCTACAATGAGCAGTTCTTC
size: .
D: TRBD2
J: TRBJ2-1
V: TRBV5-6

CDR3: CASSLQGARSYNEQFF
DNA: TGCGCCAGCAGTTTACAGGGGGCTAGGTCCTACAATGAGCAGTTCTTC
size: few
D: TRBD1
J: TRBJ2-1
V: TRBV5-1

CDR3: CATTRTGGPYEQYF
DNA: TGTGCCACCACAAGGACAGGAGGCCCATACGAGCAGTACTTC
size: few
D: TRBD1
J: TRBJ2-7
V: TRBV6-1

CDR3: CASSLLFGPFPDTQYF
DNA: TGCGCCAGCAGCTTGCTCTTCGGCCCCTTCCCAGATACGCAGTATTTT
size: .
D: .
J: TRBJ2-3
V: TRBV5-1

CDR3: CASSGAGGPLSYNEQYF
DNA: TGTGCCAGCAGCGGAGCGGGGGGACCCCTCTCCTACAATGAGCAGTACTTC
size: .
D: TRBD2
J: TRBJ2-7
V: TRBV9

CDR3: CASSQVRRNQPQHF
DNA: TGCGCCAGCAGCCAAGTTCGGCGCAATCAGCCCCAGCATTTT
size: few
D: .
J: TRBJ1-5
V: TRBV4-1

CDR3: CASSQDFRDRNYGYTF
DNA: TGCGCCAGCAGCCAAGACTTTCGGGACAGGAACTATGGCTACACCTTC
size: few
D: TRBD1
J: TRBJ1-2
V: TRBV4-3

CDR3: CASSLLQHQPQHF
DNA: TGTGCCAGCAGCCTACTGCAGCATCAGCCCCAGCATTTT
size: .
D: .
J: TRBJ1-5
V: TRBV2

CDR3: CASRPDNNEQFF
DNA: TGTGCCAGCAGACCAGATAACAATGAGCAGTTCTTC
size: many
D: .
J: TRBJ2-1
V: TRBV6-2/TRBV6-3

CDR3: CASSKGTANTEAFF
DNA: TGTGCCAGCAGCAAAGGGACAGCGAACACTGAAGCTTTCTTT
size: .
D: TRBD1
J: TRBJ1-1
V: TRBV7-3

CDR3: CASSQPGPPTYEQYF
DNA: TGCGCCAGCAGCCAACCGGGACCGCCGACCTACGAGCAGTACTTC
size: once
D: .
J: TRBJ2-7
V: TRBV4-1

CDR3: CSVEGGAESSYEQYF
DNA: TGCAGTGTTGAAGGTGGCGCGGAGAGCTCCTACGAGCAGTACTTC
size: .
D: .
J: TRBJ2-7
V: TRBV20-1

CDR3: CASTAGTGLTGELFF
DNA: TGTGCCAGCACCGCCGGCACAGGGCTCACCGGGGAGCTGTTTTTT
size: .
D: .
J: TRBJ2-2
V: TRBV7-9

CDR3: CSVEEATSVQETQYF
DNA: TGCAGCGTTGAAGAAGCGACTAGTGTTCAAGAGACCCAGTACTTC
size: few
D: .
J: TRBJ2-5
V: TRBV29-1

CDR3: CASSRQSLNTEAFF
DNA: TGTGCCAGCAGTAGACAGAGCTTGAACACTGAAGCTTTCTTT
size: .
D: .
J: TRBJ1-1
V: TRBV2

CDR3: CASIPGAGDTQYF
DNA: TGTGCCAGCATTCCGGGAGCGGGGGATACGCAGTATTTT
size: .
D: TRBD2
J: TRBJ2-3
V: TRBV6-1

CDR3: CASSFSDAGGGTDTQYF
DNA: TGTGCCAGCAGCTTTAGCGATGCGGGAGGCGGCACAGATACGCAGTATTTT
size: .
D: TRBD2
J: TRBJ2-3
V: TRBV7-9

CDR3: CSANVNYEQYF
DNA: TGCAGTGCTAATGTGAACTACGAGCAGTACTTC
size: .
D: .
J: TRBJ2-7
V: TRBV20-1

CDR3: CASSYNRGRGSSYEQYF
DNA: TGTGCCAGCAGTTACAACCGAGGTCGGGGCAGTTCCTACGAGCAGTACTTC
size: few
D: .
J: TRBJ2-7
V: TRBV6-2/TRBV6-3

CDR3: CASTLGRKETQYF
DNA: TGCGCCAGCACCTTGGGCCGGAAAGAGACCCAGTACTTC
size: few
D: .
J: TRBJ2-5
V: TRBV5-1

CDR3: CASSAREGRVYEQFF
DNA: TGTGCCAGCAGTGCACGGGAGGGCCGGGTTTATGAGCAGTTCTTC
size: few
D: TRBD2
J: TRBJ2-1
V: TRBV12-3/TRBV12-4

CDR3: CASSYDDSNYGYTF
DNA: TGTGCCAGCAGTTACGACGACAGTAACTATGGCTACACCTTC
size: few
D: .
J: TRBJ1-2
V: TRBV6-5

CDR3: CASSTRTGGGEAFF
DNA: TGCGCCAGCAGCACACGGACAGGCGGGGGTGAAGCTTTCTTT
size: few
D: TRBD1
J: TRBJ1-1
V: TRBV5-1

CDR3: CAISLGDTSTDTQYF
DNA: TGTGCCATCAGCCTGGGGGATACTAGCACAGATACGCAGTATTTT
size: .
D: .
J: TRBJ2-3
V: TRBV10-3

CDR3: CASSLAGLANEQYF
DNA: TGTGCCAGCAGCCTAGCCGGACTAGCTAATGAGCAGTACTTC
size: .
D: TRBD2
J: TRBJ2-7
V: TRBV7-8

CDR3: CASRPTPGQGEAGNTIYF
DNA: TGTGCCAGCAGACCAACCCCCGGACAGGGGGAAGCTGGAAACACCATATATTTT
size: .
D: TRBD1
J: TRBJ1-3
V: TRBV12-3/TRBV12-4

CDR3: CSAQTSGSLNEQFF
DNA: TGCAGCGCCCAGACTAGCGGGAGTCTTAACGAGCAGTTCTTC
size: few
D: TRBD2
J: TRBJ2-1
V: TRBV29-1

CDR3: CASGLGLTGPADTQYF
DNA: TGTGCTAGTGGTTTGGGATTGACAGGGCCGGCAGATACGCAGTATTTT
size: .
D: TRBD1
J: TRBJ2-3
V: TRBV12-5

CDR3: CASSPMAGLDTQYF
DNA: TGTGCCAGCAGCCCCATGGCGGGGTTAGATACGCAGTATTTT
size: .
D: .
J: TRBJ2-3
V: TRBV7-2